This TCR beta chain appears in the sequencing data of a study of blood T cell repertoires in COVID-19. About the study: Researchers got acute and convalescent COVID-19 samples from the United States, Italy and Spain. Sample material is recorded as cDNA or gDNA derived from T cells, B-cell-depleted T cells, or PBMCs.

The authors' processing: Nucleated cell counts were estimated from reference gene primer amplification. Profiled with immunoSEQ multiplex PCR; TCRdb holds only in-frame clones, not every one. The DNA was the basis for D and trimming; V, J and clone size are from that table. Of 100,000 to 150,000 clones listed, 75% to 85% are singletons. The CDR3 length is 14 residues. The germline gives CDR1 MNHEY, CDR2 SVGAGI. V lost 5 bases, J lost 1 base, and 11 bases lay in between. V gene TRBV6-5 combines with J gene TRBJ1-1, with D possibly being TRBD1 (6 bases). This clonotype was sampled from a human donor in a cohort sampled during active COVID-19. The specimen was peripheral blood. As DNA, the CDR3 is TGTGCCAGCAGTAAACAGGGTTGGAACACTGAAGCTTTCTTT. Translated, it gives CASSKQGWNTEAFF.